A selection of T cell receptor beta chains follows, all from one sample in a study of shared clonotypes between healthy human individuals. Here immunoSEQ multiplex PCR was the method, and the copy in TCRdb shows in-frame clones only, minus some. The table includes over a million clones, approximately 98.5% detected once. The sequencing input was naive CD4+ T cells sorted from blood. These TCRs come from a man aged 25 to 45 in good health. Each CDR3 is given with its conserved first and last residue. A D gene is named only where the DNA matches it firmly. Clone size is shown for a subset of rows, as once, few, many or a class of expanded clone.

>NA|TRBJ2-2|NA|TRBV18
CASSPTATNGELFF
TGTGCCAGCTCACCCACCGCTACGAACGGGGAGCTGTTTTTT
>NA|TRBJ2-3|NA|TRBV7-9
CASSSGARTDTQYF
TGTGCCAGCAGCTCTGGAGCTAGGACAGATACGCAGTATTTT
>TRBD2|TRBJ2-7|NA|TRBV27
CASTGSSGTNLYEQYF
TGTGCCAGCACGGGTAGCTCCGGGACTAACCTTTACGAGCAGTACTTC
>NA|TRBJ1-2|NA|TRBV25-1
CASSEYGGNGYTF
TGTGCCAGCAGTGAATACGGGGGGAATGGCTACACCTTC
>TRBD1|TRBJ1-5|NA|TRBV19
CASSIAQYETGDSNQPQHF
TGTGCCAGTAGTATAGCCCAATACGAGACAGGGGATAGCAATCAGCCCCAGCATTTT
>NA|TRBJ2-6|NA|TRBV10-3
CAISGRTEIDGANVLTF
TGTGCCATCAGCGGACGGACGGAGATTGACGGGGCCAACGTCCTGACTTTC
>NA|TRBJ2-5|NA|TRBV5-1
CASSLGHREETQYF
TGCGCCAGCAGCTTGGGACACCGAGAAGAGACCCAGTACTTC
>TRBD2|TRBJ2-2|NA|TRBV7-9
CASSPISGLAENTGELFF
TGTGCCAGCAGCCCCATATCGGGACTAGCGGAGAACACCGGGGAGCTGTTTTTT
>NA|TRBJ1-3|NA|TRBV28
CASSPGGGDTIYF
TGTGCCAGCAGTCCGGGGGGCGGCGACACCATATATTTT
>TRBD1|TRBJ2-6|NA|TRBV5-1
CASSPPGQASGANVLTF
TGCGCCAGCAGCCCGCCGGGACAGGCCTCTGGGGCCAACGTCCTGACTTTC
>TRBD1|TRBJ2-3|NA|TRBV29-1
CSVGQGPRTDTQYF
TGCAGCGTTGGACAGGGCCCCAGGACAGATACGCAGTATTTT
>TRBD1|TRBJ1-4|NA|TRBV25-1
CASSKTGDNEKLFF
TGTGCCAGCAGTAAGACAGGGGATAATGAAAAACTGTTTTTT
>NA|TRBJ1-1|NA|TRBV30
CAWSPQDEAFF
TGTGCCTGGAGCCCGCAGGATGAAGCTTTCTTT
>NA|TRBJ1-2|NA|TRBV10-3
CAISQDGRGNYGYTF
TGTGCCATCAGCCAGGACGGCCGGGGTAACTATGGCTACACCTTC
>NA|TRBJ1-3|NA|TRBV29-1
CSVRMGGNTIYF
TGCAGCGTTAGGATGGGAGGAAACACCATATATTTT
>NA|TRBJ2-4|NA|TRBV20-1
CSASSLALRYF
TGCAGTGCTAGCTCCCTAGCCCTTCGGTACTTC
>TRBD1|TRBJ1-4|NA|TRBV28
CASSLEGAKLFF
TGTGCCAGCAGTTTGGAGGGGGCAAAACTGTTTTTT
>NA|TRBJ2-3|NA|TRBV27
CASSFTARVGDTQYF
TGTGCCAGCAGTTTTACCGCGAGAGTGGGAGATACGCAGTATTTT
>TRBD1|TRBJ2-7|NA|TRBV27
CASSRQGQGYEQYF
TGTGCCAGCAGTCGCCAGGGACAGGGCTACGAGCAGTACTTC
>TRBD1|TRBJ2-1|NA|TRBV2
CASSGQGAYNEQFF
TGTGCCAGCTCGGGACAGGGCGCCTACAATGAGCAGTTCTTC
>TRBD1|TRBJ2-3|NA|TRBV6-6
CASRGTGLILGDTQYF
TGTGCCAGCAGGGGGACAGGGCTAATTTTAGGAGATACGCAGTATTTT
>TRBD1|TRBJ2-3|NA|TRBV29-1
CSVEAGGRTDTQYF
TGCAGCGTTGAAGCAGGGGGTCGCACAGATACGCAGTATTTT
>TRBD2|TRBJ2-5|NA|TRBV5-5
CASTSTSAQGETQYF
TGTGCCAGCACCTCTACTAGCGCCCAAGGGGAGACCCAGTACTTC
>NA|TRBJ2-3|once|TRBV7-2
CASSLERSVVTDTQYF
TGTGCCAGCAGCTTAGAGCGGTCCGTGGTTACAGATACGCAGTATTTT
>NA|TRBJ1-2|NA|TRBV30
CAWSVLVLANYGYTF
TGTGCCTGGAGTGTACTAGTCTTAGCTAACTATGGCTACACCTTC
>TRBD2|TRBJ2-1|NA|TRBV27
CASSSPGGAAYNEQFF
TGTGCCAGCAGTTCGCCGGGGGGGGCGGCGTACAATGAGCAGTTCTTC
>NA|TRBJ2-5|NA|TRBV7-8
CATSPGAQETQYF
TGTGCCACGTCCCCAGGAGCACAAGAGACCCAGTACTTC
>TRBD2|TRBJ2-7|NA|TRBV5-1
CASSLRVGAGTSRLYEQYF
TGCGCCAGCAGCTTGCGAGTCGGAGCCGGGACTAGCAGACTCTACGAGCAGTACTTC
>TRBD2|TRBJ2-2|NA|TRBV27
CASSLFPSGATGELFF
TGTGCCAGCAGTTTGTTTCCTAGCGGGGCGACCGGGGAGCTGTTTTTT
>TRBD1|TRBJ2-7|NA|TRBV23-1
CASSSTRTGLDYEQYF
TGCGCCAGCAGTAGCACAAGGACAGGTCTCGACTACGAGCAGTACTTC
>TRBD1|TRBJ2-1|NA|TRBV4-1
CASTQPGQGRYNEQFF
TGCGCCAGCACCCAACCCGGACAGGGCCGCTACAATGAGCAGTTCTTC
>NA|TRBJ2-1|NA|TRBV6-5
CASMVQDSYNEQFF
TGTGCCAGCATGGTCCAGGACAGCTACAATGAGCAGTTCTTC
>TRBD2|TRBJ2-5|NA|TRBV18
CASSPPRTSGSDQETQYF
TGTGCCAGCTCACCACCGAGGACTAGCGGGAGTGATCAAGAGACCCAGTACTTC
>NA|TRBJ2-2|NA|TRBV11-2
CASSHGVTGELFF
TGTGCCAGCAGCCACGGGGTGACCGGGGAGCTGTTTTTT
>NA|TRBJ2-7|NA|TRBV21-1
CASSPGTTSGYEQYF
TGTGCCAGCAGCCCCGGAACGACTAGCGGCTACGAGCAGTACTTC
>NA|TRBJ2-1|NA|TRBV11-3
CASSLTSENEQFF
TGTGCCAGCAGTCTTACATCAGAAAATGAGCAGTTCTTC
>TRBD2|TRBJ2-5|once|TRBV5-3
CARSFTGTSGKETQYF
TGTGCCAGAAGCTTCACCGGGACTAGCGGAAAAGAGACCCAGTACTTC
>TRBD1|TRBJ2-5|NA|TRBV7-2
CASSPPDRVNQYF
TGTGCCAGCAGCCCCCCGGACAGGGTCAACCAGTACTTC
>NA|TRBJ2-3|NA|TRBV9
CASSVVPRTDTQYF
TGTGCCAGCAGCGTAGTACCACGCACAGATACGCAGTATTTT
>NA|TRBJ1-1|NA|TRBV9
CASSPRVDGTEAFF
TGTGCCAGCAGCCCCCGGGTCGACGGGACTGAAGCTTTCTTT
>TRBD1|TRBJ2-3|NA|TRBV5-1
CASSNRDRVTDTQYF
TGCGCCAGCAGCAACCGGGACAGGGTAACAGATACGCAGTATTTT
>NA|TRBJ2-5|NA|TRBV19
CASSIGGGGETQYF
TGTGCCAGTAGTATCGGGGGAGGTGGCGAGACCCAGTACTTC